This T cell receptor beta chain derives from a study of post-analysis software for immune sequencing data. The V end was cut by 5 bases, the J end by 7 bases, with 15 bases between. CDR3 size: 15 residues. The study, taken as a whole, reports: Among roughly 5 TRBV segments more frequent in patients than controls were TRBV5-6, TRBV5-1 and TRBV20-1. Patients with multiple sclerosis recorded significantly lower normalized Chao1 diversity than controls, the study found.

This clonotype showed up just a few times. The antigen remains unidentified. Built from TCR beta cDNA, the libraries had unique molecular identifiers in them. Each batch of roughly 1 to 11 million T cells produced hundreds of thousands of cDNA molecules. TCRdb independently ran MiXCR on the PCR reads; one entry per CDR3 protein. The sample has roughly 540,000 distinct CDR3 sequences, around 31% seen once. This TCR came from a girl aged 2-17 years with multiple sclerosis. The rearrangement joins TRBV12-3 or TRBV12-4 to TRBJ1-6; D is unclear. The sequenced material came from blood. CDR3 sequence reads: CASSPGLGSNSPLHF. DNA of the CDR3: TGTGCCAGCAGTCCCGGACTCGGCAGCAATTCACCCCTCCACTTT.